This is a list of T cell receptor beta chains from one sample in a study of beta chain features in type 1 diabetes. TCRdb's copy holds only in-frame clones and misses some; the assay was immunoSEQ multiplex PCR. The table lists 95,000 to 150,000 clones, about a sixth of them singletons, with 2.3% in the top ten. Sequenced: central memory CD4+ T cells from blood. The source is a man aged 30 to 45 with type 1 diabetes. Both conserved end residues are trimmed from each CDR3.

CDR3 protein,V gene,J gene
SVPGQGLFEQF,TRBV29-1,TRBJ2-1
ASSLRSAGGGGEQF,TRBV11-3,TRBJ2-1
ARSQRASGNTIY,TRBV30,TRBJ1-3
ASSYSGPDTQY,TRBV6-5,TRBJ2-3
ASSFRTTGVTYEQY,TRBV27,TRBJ2-7
SVELAGGRETQY,TRBV29-1,TRBJ2-5
ASSAAGTEQF,TRBV7-6,TRBJ2-1
ASSFSKDTQY,TRBV7-2,TRBJ2-3
SVEDSSPVLGSGGAYNEQF,TRBV29-1,TRBJ2-1
ASSPSGAREY,TRBV25-1,TRBJ2-7
SVQGNPNYGYT,TRBV29-1,TRBJ1-2
ASSFAGIHEGYEQY,TRBV5-1,TRBJ2-7
ASSDGTGGADTQY,TRBV6-4,TRBJ2-3
ASTPDSYNEQF,TRBV19,TRBJ2-1
ASTQGANTGELF,TRBV5-1,TRBJ2-2
ASNGGLSTDTQY,TRBV19,TRBJ2-3
VFQAQTNEKLF,TRBV30,TRBJ1-4
ASSVTDSLMNTEAF,TRBV9,TRBJ1-1
ASSPGLAPETQY,TRBV7-3,TRBJ2-5
ASSQDSQEPTEAF,TRBV4-2,TRBJ1-1
AIRIGQSSYEQY,TRBV10-3,TRBJ2-7
ASSLGGDTQY,TRBV4-3,TRBJ2-3
ASSLGDTQY,TRBV5-6,TRBJ2-3
ASGDGQANEKLF,TRBV14,TRBJ1-4
ASSLGTINEQF,TRBV5-1,TRBJ2-1
SAKTGSANTGELF,TRBV29-1,TRBJ2-2
ASSVGGAHQYEQY,TRBV9,TRBJ2-7
ASSLGREAHGYT,TRBV7-2,TRBJ1-2
ASRDTETQY,TRBV7-2,TRBJ2-5
ASSLEGRSANEQF,TRBV5-1,TRBJ2-1
ASSYETGASSPLH,TRBV6-5,TRBJ1-6
AWRVDGTNTGELF,TRBV30,TRBJ2-2
SATGSYEQY,TRBV20-1,TRBJ2-7
AWNVYSLNEQF,TRBV30,TRBJ2-1
ASSSGGDTQY,TRBV6-5,TRBJ2-3
ASSPETGQETQY,TRBV5-1,TRBJ2-5
AWSLGIYGYT,TRBV30,TRBJ1-2
ASSLAPQTPYNEQF,TRBV5-1,TRBJ2-1
ASSLGTGNEQF,TRBV5-6,TRBJ2-1
SVAVGSTEAF,TRBV29-1,TRBJ1-1
ASSSGVDNSPLH,TRBV6-5,TRBJ1-6
ASSEADSSNTGELF,TRBV6-1,TRBJ2-2
ASSQVQRGGNYEQY,TRBV4-2,TRBJ2-7
ASSQVERRRGYT,TRBV4-3,TRBJ1-2
ASSLDKYEQY,TRBV13,TRBJ2-7
AISEGQGANYEQY,TRBV10-3,TRBJ2-7
ASSLGGQETQY,TRBV7-2,TRBJ2-5
ASSLEGTDEQF,TRBV27,TRBJ2-1
ASKTGRVGPYNEQF,TRBV23-1,TRBJ2-1
ASSSQPSGELF,TRBV11-2,TRBJ2-2
ASRNRDRGDYGYT,TRBV6-1,TRBJ1-2
ASSPGGLNGYT,TRBV6-5,TRBJ1-2
ASSFLAGTLTYQETQY,TRBV5-1,TRBJ2-5
ASSLDGAQVYGYT,TRBV7-2,TRBJ1-2
ASSLDTSGANVLT,TRBV4-2,TRBJ2-6